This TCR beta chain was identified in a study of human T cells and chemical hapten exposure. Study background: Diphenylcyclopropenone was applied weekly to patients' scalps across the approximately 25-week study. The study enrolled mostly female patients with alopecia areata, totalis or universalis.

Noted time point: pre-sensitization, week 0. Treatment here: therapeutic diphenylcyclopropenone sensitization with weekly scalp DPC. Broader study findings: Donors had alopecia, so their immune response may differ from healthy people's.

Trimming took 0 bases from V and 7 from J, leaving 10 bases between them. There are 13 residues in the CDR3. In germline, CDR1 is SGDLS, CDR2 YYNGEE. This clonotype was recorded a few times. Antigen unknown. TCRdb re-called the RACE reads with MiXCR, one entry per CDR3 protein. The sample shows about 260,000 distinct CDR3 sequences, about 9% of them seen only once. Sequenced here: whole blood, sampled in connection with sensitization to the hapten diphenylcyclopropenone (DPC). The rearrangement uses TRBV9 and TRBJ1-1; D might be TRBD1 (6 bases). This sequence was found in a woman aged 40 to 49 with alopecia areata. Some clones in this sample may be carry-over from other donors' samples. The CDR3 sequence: CASSVGTEIEAFF. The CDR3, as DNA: TGTGCCAGCAGCGTAGGGACAGAGATTGAAGCTTTCTTT.